This T cell receptor beta chain was recorded in a study of T cell repertoires in cytomegalovirus infection (dated by TCRdb to the late 2010s). Turning to the overall study: Alongside well-studied HLA-B-restricted epitopes, the peptide stimulations were aimed at recently identified HLA-C-restricted CMV epitopes, whose presentation resists viral immunomodulation. Donor HLA type was relevant to the analysis, as public TCR beta signatures indicated carriage of CMV infection together with the matching HLA type. Broad study findings and their caveats: Carriers of CMV infection plus the relevant HLA type were discriminated by the cumulative frequency of public TCR beta family members in the study cohort and in an independent approximately 340-donor cohort. The ex vivo response was dominated by HLA-C-restricted CMV-specific TCR beta clonotypes, which also provided the single most frequent clonotype in two of eight donors.

Sequencing used an Illumina HiSeq 1500. Using fastp trimming at Q25 and MiXCR clonotype assembly, TCRdb reanalyzed the public sequencing data and kept in-frame beta chains. Merged by CDR3 protein, the rows form single entries marked with the most common genes and DNA. The sample table holds some 560,000 distinct CDR3 sequences, of which under 45% were seen once. The ten largest clones take up 40% to 60% of the sample. A word on this clonotype: What this receptor recognizes is not known. No base quality values were provided; no much bigger clone lies one nucleotide off.

The V end gives up 5 bases and the J end 0 bases, leaving 6 bases in the junction not matched to a gene. The CDR3 spans 17 residues, from the cysteine through the phenylalanine. The entry retains the CDR3 DNA only, 51 bases that are in frame from base 1. The germline V gene supplies CDR1 SGHTA and CDR2 FQGNSA. The treatment or condition label, read with the paper, signifies: in vitro stimulation with specific CMV peptide epitopes to enrich CMV-specific T cells. Rearrangement joined TRBV7-2 to TRBJ2-3; TRBD2 fits 12 bases in the junction. This specimen consisted of cultured PBMCs, obtained from culture after CMV antigen stimulation. The receptor was isolated from a human donor in good health (CMV status not recorded). Some clones in this sample may be carry-over from other donors' samples. The DNA sequence reads TGTGCCAGCAGCCGACAACTAGCGGGAGGTAGCACAGATACGCAGTATTTT. It encodes CASSRQLAGGSTDTQYF.